These 28 T cell receptor beta chains were sequenced from one sample in a study of liver allograft versus peripheral blood T cells. Study-wide context: A comparison was made between T cell receptor repertoires in transplanted livers and those in recipients' peripheral blood.

Each CDR3 protein gets one entry after TCRdb re-called the reads with MiXCR. The data contain 2,500 to 3,500 distinct CDR3 sequences, around 15% of them singletons. The receptor source for this set is a human patient who had a liver transplant. The T cells may partly be graft donor cells.

Relative to its sample, this clonotype is medium-sized. The chain couples TRBV15 to TRBJ2-3, with D hard to call. This CDR3 region has 14 residues. Per the germline V gene, CDR1 is LNHNV and CDR2 is YYDKDF (reference sequence). Trimming took 7 bases from V and 0 from J, leaving 11 bases between them. CDR3 coding DNA: TGTGCCACCAACCCCTCGCGAAGCACAGATACGCAGTATTTT. This codes for CATNPSRSTDTQYF.

The count of this clonotype is one. This likely came from a read error, as a far larger clone is one base away. The gene calls are TRBV6-6 and TRBJ1-6; D ambiguous. This CDR3 is 14 amino acids long. Germline-derived CDR1 and CDR2 are MNHNY and SVGAGI (reference sequence). The CDR3 loop reads CVSSEGQQSSPLHF. In nucleotides, the CDR3 is TGTGTCAGCAGTGAAGGGCAGCAAAGTTCACCCCTCCACTTT.

This clonotype was counted at least ten times. The rearrangement links TRBV27 to TRBJ2-7; D is perhaps TRBD1 (5 bases). In germline, CDR1 is MNHEY, CDR2 SMNVEV (reference sequence). The length of the CDR3 is 12 residues. Trimming left V 5 bases short and J 5 bases short, with 10 bases between. The CDR3 DNA follows: TGTGCCAGCAGTGCCCCAGGGAACGAGCAGTACTTC. It is translated as CASSAPGNEQYF.

This clonotype came up many times. The rearrangement joins TRBV7-9 to TRBJ1-4, with D possibly being TRBD1 (6 bases). The germline V and J ends were trimmed by 0 bases and 7 bases, with 6 bases remaining between them. The CDR3 consists of 13 residues. Germline assignment: CDR1 SEHNR and CDR2 FQNEAQ (reference sequence). CDR3 sequence (DNA): TGTGCCAGCAGCTTAGCCAGGGGTGAAAAACTGTTTTTT. Its protein product is CASSLARGEKLFF. Combining the CDR3 with reference TRBV7-9 and TRBJ1-4 gives the whole variable domain DTGVSQNPRHKITKRGQNVTFRCDPISEHNRLYWYRQTLGQGPEFLTYFQNEAQLEKSRLLSDRFSAERPKGSFSTLEIQRTEQGDSAMYLCASSLARGEKLFFGSGTQLSVL.

This clonotype is judged medium-sized (0.01 to 0.1%). The J gene is TRBJ2-1, the V gene TRBV27; TRBD1 matches 10 bases. Germline V gives CDR1 MNHEY, CDR2 SMNVEV (reference sequence). The CDR3 has 15 amino acids. Trimming removed 4 bases from V and 7 bases from J; junction bases left unmatched: 7. The CDR3 sequence: CASSSPGTGVNEQFF. The CDR3 nucleotides are TGTGCCAGCAGTTCTCCCGGGACAGGGGTGAATGAGCAGTTCTTC.

In its sample, this clonotype was seen many times. The V gene is TRBV20-1, the J gene TRBJ2-1; possibly TRBD2 for D (5 bases). Germline CDR1 and CDR2: DFQATT and SNEGSKA (reference sequence). The CDR3 is 13 residues long. Trimming stripped 7 bases from V and 4 bases from J, with 14 bases between. The chain's CDR3 is CSVRTRGYNEQFF. CDR3 nucleotide sequence: TGCAGTGTCAGGACCCGGGGATACAATGAGCAGTTCTTC.

In its sample, this clonotype was seen a few times. This chain joins TRBV6-1 and TRBJ2-1; D is ambiguous. The CDR3 consists of 11 residues. The germline V and J ends were trimmed by 5 bases and 4 bases, with 3 bases remaining between them. Per the germline V gene, CDR1 is MNHNS and CDR2 is SASEGT. The CDR3 region is CASSLYNEQFF. Here the CDR3 DNA reads TGTGCCAGCAGTCTTTACAATGAGCAGTTCTTC.

In this sample, this clonotype is medium-sized (0.01 to 0.1%). The chain is built from TRBV7-9 and TRBJ1-4; TRBD1 might be the D (6 bases). The CDR3 extends over 16 amino acids. V shed 5 bases and J shed 7 bases, with 20 bases lying between them. Per the germline V gene, CDR1 is SEHNR and CDR2 is FQNEAQ (reference sequence). In DNA, the CDR3 is TGTGCCAGCAGCGGACGCCGACAGGCATCGGCTGAAAAACTGTTTTTT. It translates to CASSGRRQASAEKLFF.

This clonotype was seen ten or more times. This sequence joins TRBV7-9 and TRBJ2-1; no reliable D call. Trimming shortened V by 3 bases and J by 8 bases, and 11 bases separated the two germline ends. The CDR3 spans 13 residues. Germline V gene data show CDR1 as SEHNR and CDR2 as FQNEAQ (reference sequence). CDR3 nucleotide sequence: TGTGCCAGCAGCTTTGGGCCGGGCGATGAGCAGTTCTTC. Translating it yields CASSFGPGDEQFF. The full variable domain, with the rest looked up from reference TRBV7-9 and TRBJ2-1, is DTGVSQNPRHKITKRGQNVTFRCDPISEHNRLYWYRQTLGQGPEFLTYFQNEAQLEKSRLLSDRFSAERPKGSFSTLEIQRTEQGDSAMYLCASSFGPGDEQFFGPGTRLTVL.

This clonotype was seen a handful of times. The J gene is TRBJ2-1, the V gene TRBV20-1; no clear D. V shed 5 bases and J shed 10 bases, with 18 bases lying between them. This CDR3 contains 13 residues. Germline CDR1 DFQATT, CDR2 SNEGSKA (reference sequence). The CDR3 sequence is CSAPRRGPQEQFF. DNA of the CDR3: TGCAGTGCTCCCCGCCGAGGCCCCCAGGAGCAGTTCTTC.

The rearrangement joins TRBV7-9 to TRBJ2-7, with D tentatively TRBD2 (6 bases). The CDR3 covers 12 residues. CDR1 is SEHNR and CDR2 is FQNEAQ in the germline V gene (reference sequence). V was cut by 1 base and J by 7 bases, with 8 bases left in between. CDR3 DNA: TGTGCCAGCAGCTTAGTTGCGGGGGAGCAGTACTTC. It translates to CASSLVAGEQYF.

The chain combines TRBV9 with TRBJ2-7; D not certain. V lost 0 bases, J lost 2 bases, and 9 bases lay in between. The CDR3 sequence is 14 residues long. From germline, CDR1 is SGDLS and CDR2 YYNGEE. CDR3 nucleotide sequence: TGTGCCAGCAGCGTAGGGGGTGCGCCCTACGAGCAGTACTTC. Residues: CASSVGGAPYEQYF.

This clonotype ranks as medium-sized. The CDR3 reads CSVEASGREYEQYF. The CDR3 DNA reads as TGCAGCGTTGAGGCTAGCGGGAGGGAGTACGAGCAGTACTTC. The chain combines TRBV29-1 with TRBJ2-7; 12 bases fit TRBD2. The trim removed 3 bases at V and 4 bases at J, leaving 4 bases unmatched. CDR1 and CDR2 from the germline V gene are SQVTM and ANQGSEA. The CDR3 runs to 14 residues.

This clonotype is large (0.1 to 1%) in the sample. This rearrangement joins TRBV6-1 to TRBJ1-6; no firm D call. Germline CDR1 and CDR2: MNHNS and SASEGT. The CDR3 extends over 14 amino acids. Trimming removed 1 base from V and 9 bases from J, with 10 bases in between. The CDR3 loop is CASSEGQQSSPLHF. The CDR3 nucleotides are TGTGCCAGCAGTGAAGGGCAGCAAAGTTCACCCCTCCACTTT.

As regards this clonotype: A much larger clonotype is one base distant, so this may be a read error. As DNA, the CDR3 is TGCAGCGTTGAAGACGAGAGGGCCAGCTCCTACGAGCAGTACTTC. This translates into CSVEDERASSYEQYF. J is TRBJ2-7 and V is TRBV29-1; weak D call: TRBD2 (5 bases). The CDR3 totals 15 residues. The V gene lost 0 bases and the J gene lost 0 bases, with 12 bases spanning the gap. Germline V gene sequence: CDR1 SQVTM, CDR2 ANQGSEA.

This clonotype is medium-sized (0.01 to 0.1%) by share. The chain is built from TRBV5-6 and TRBJ2-6; TRBD2 might be the D (7 bases). In germline, CDR1 is SGHDT, CDR2 YYEEEE. V lost 1 base and J lost 4, with 12 bases in between. The CDR3 consists of 16 residues. CDR3 DNA sequence: TGTGCCAGCAGCTTGCTGGCGGGGGCCGGGGCCAACGTCCTGACTTTC. It translates to CASSLLAGAGANVLTF.

In this sample, this clonotype turned up a few times. This rearrangement joins TRBV5-6 to TRBJ2-1; tentatively, D is TRBD2 (6 bases). The CDR3 consists of 14 residues. Trimming took 2 bases from V and 6 from J, leaving 12 bases between them. In germline, CDR1 is SGHDT, CDR2 YYEEEE. This CDR3 is CASSFGTAPNEQFF. CDR3 sequence (DNA): TGTGCCAGCAGCTTTGGGACTGCCCCCAATGAGCAGTTCTTC.

This clonotype rates as medium-sized. The rearrangement uses TRBV9 and TRBJ1-6; no firm D call. The V gene lost 0 bases and the J gene lost 9 bases, with 4 bases spanning the gap. This CDR3 has 12 amino acids. Germline-derived CDR1 and CDR2 are SGDLS and YYNGEE. CDR3 sequence reads: CASSVGSSPLHF. The DNA for the CDR3 is TGTGCCAGCAGCGTAGGTAGTTCACCCCTCCACTTT.

This clonotype is medium-sized within its sample. The CDR3 here is CASSYTGSVNTEAFF. CDR3 DNA: TGTGCCAGCAGCTACACAGGGTCGGTGAACACTGAAGCTTTCTTT. The chain has TRBV9 and TRBJ1-1; TRBD1 is a possible D gene (6 bases). Germline V CDR1 and CDR2: SGDLS, YYNGEE. The CDR3 sequence is 15 residues long. V shed 4 bases and J shed 0 bases, with 13 bases lying between them.

CDR3: CSASRYRNTEAFF. In DNA, the CDR3 is TGCAGTGCTTCGCGTTATCGGAACACTGAAGCTTTCTTT. The rearrangement joins TRBV20-1 to TRBJ1-1, with D uncertain. The V and J ends lost 5 bases and 1 base respectively, with 11 bases between them. Germline CDR1 reads DFQATT; CDR2 reads SNEGSKA (reference sequence). The CDR3 is 13 amino acids.

This clonotype was counted ten times or more. The rearrangement joins TRBV27 to TRBJ2-7, with D possibly matching TRBD1 (5 bases). Trimming left V 7 bases short and J 3 bases short, with 10 bases between. This CDR3 is built from 12 residues. Germline V gene sequence: CDR1 MNHEY, CDR2 SMNVEV (reference sequence). The CDR3, as DNA: TGTGCCAGCAAGGGGCAGGGCTACGAGCAGTACTTC. Protein sequence: CASKGQGYEQYF.

A remark on this clonotype: A much larger clone differs from this one at a single base, so this may be a read error. This chain links TRBV14 with TRBJ1-1, with D perhaps matching TRBD1 (6 bases). Germline lookup yields CDR1 SGHDN and CDR2 FVKESK. The CDR3 covers 16 residues. The CDR3 DNA is TGTGCCAGCAGCCTAATGGACAGAGACCTAAACACTGAAGCTTCCTTT. Amino acid sequence: CASSLMDRDLNTEASF. The full variable domain, rest sourced from reference TRBV14 and TRBJ1-1, is EAGVTQFPSHSVIEKGQTVTLRCDPISGHDNLYWYRRVMGKEIKFLLHFVKESKQDESGMPNNRFLAERTGGTYSTLKVQPAELEDSGVYFCASSLMDRDLNTEASFGQGTRLTVV.

Many counts were recorded for this clonotype. A junction boundary mismatches the germline segment, possibly from a read error. The chain is built from TRBV13 and TRBJ2-7; maybe TRBD2 (6 bases). This CDR3 spans 12 amino acids. Germline V gives CDR1 PRHDT, CDR2 FYEKMQ (reference sequence). CDR3 bases: TGTGCCAGCAGCTTAGCACGCGGGGAGCTGTACTTC. It is translated as CASSLARGELYF.

This clonotype is judged medium-sized. The chain has TRBV29-1 and TRBJ2-7, with TRBD1 as a possible D gene (6 bases). Trimming removed 3 bases from V and 0 bases from J, with 12 bases in between. The CDR3 totals 14 residues. Per the germline V gene, CDR1 is SQVTM and CDR2 is ANQGSEA. The CDR3 is CSVDLGHGSYEQYF. The CDR3 nucleotides are TGCAGCGTTGATCTGGGACACGGCTCCTACGAGCAGTACTTC.

Points on this clonotype: A read error may explain this, as a much larger clone is one base away. The rearrangement uses TRBV6-1 and TRBJ1-2; 7 bases fit TRBD2. The DNA matches TRBJ2-1 better at its end, which makes the J call doubtful. The CDR3 has 16 amino acids. From germline, CDR1 is MNHNS and CDR2 SASEGT. CDR3 amino acids: CASSEAWDYLSYEQFF. CDR3 coding DNA: TGTGCCAGCAGTGAAGCATGGGACTACCTCTCCTACGAGCAGTTCTTC.

This clonotype is deemed large (0.1 to 1%). The V and J genes are TRBV27 and TRBJ1-1, with a tentative D call TRBD1 (6 bases). The CDR3 has 16 residues. Per germline, CDR1 MNHEY and CDR2 SMNVEV (reference sequence). The V end was cut by 4 bases, the J end by 5 bases, with 20 bases between. CDR3 sequence (DNA): TGTGCCAGCAGTTACCACCTGACCAGGGGAAAAACTGAAGCTTTCTTT. Residues: CASSYHLTRGKTEAFF.

By share, this clonotype counts as medium-sized. The chain couples TRBV6-1 to TRBJ1-5; the D gene is possibly TRBD1 (5 bases). V lost 10 bases and J lost 3, with 16 bases in between. The germline gives CDR1 MNHNS, CDR2 SASEGT. CDR3 length equals 14 residues. CDR3 loop: CATQFQGDNQPQHF. The DNA of the CDR3 is TGTGCCACTCAATTTCAGGGTGACAATCAGCCCCAGCATTTT.

This clonotype is classed as medium-sized (0.01 to 0.1%). The chain uses TRBV6-1 and TRBJ1-4; D unresolved. In germline, CDR1 is MNHNS, CDR2 SASEGT. V lost 4 bases and J lost 6, with 18 bases in between. The CDR3 runs 16 residues. The CDR3 DNA reads as TGTGCCAGCAGTGTAGATCGTGGACCGCGGGATGAAAAACTGTTTTTT. This sequence encodes CASSVDRGPRDEKLFF.